The TCR beta chain described here comes from a study of cytomegalovirus exposure and HLA in healthy donors (TCRdb year 2017). Regarding the complete study: In an earlier analysis of under 600 of the donors, 250 to 300 Gb of sequence data and roughly 100 million unique TCR beta sequences from about 180 million T cells were reported. An early release that covered some 640 HLA-typed donors contained about 300 gigabases of sequencing data and tens of millions of unique TCR sequences. Of the roughly 400 genotyped donors, approximately 83% fell in the genetic ancestry cluster associated with self-reported Caucasian donors. The study was designed to test whether signatures of past pathogen exposure could be identified by cataloging public T cell receptors. The study profiled the T cell repertoires of about 720 subjects by immunosequencing and related them to cytomegalovirus serostatus. Besides the first cohort of hundreds of subjects, a separate validation cohort made up of over 100 different subjects was used. High-throughput TCR immunosequencing, statistical association of individual TCRs with disease status, and machine learning were combined to predict cytomegalovirus infection status. A later analysis re-examined previously published TCR beta repertoires from 610 or so donors and added high-resolution HLA genotyping to investigate patterns of TCR occurrence. In the later analysis, no new phenotypic data were used to find candidate immune exposures; instead, reliance was placed on TCR beta sequences and their occurrence across donors. In an earlier analysis of around 540 of the donors, high-throughput TCR beta sequencing was used to judge whether each TCR beta V gene segment behaved as functional or pseudogenic. Alongside the repertoire data, information on donor age, sex, ethnicity and CMV serostatus was compiled. A later genetic analysis took genome-wide SNP genotypes for about 60% of the roughly 670 donors and used that subset as a discovery cohort. All discovery cohort repertoires had been generated using a single sequencing platform. HLA typing covered class I and class II loci at four-digit resolution. The number of donors typed differed by locus, with about 629-640 for A, B, C, DRB1 and DQB1, 522 for DQA1, about 610 for DPA1, and around 450 for DPB1. About 5 DR-DQ haplotypes were handled as single units for association and clustering, since linkage in the cohort was strong. Among 398 genotyped donors of the cohort, an average of roughly 230,000 unique TCR beta nucleotide sequences was sequenced per donor, of which approximately 19% were non-productive.

The cohort was made up of hundreds of healthy bone marrow donors. All cohort members were sampled while nominally healthy, although unrecorded immune exposures were likely present. The donor tested CMV seronegative and was one of the 352 seronegative cohort members. Each donor provided a peripheral blood sample, and peripheral blood mononuclear cells were used for TCR beta sequencing. The Qiagen DNeasy Blood Extraction Kit was used to extract genomic DNA from the blood cell samples. The CDR3, from cysteine to phenylalanine, totals 15 residues. Only the CDR3 part of the read is kept: 45 bases, read in frame from the first base. CDR1 and CDR2, per the germline V gene, are MNHEY and SVGAGI. Trimming leaves V shorter by 6 bases and J shorter by 3 bases, with the junction holding 8 bases beyond the gene matches. Overall study results and their limits: In a later analysis, HLA-associated TCR beta chains showed more clonal expansion and lower generation probabilities than non-associated chains that were equally common. A few of the identified cytomegalovirus-associated TCR beta chains were confirmed in vitro to be specific for cytomegalovirus antigens. In a later analysis, TCR association rates were found to vary across HLA loci, with the most associated TCRs seen for DRB1 alleles and the fewest for HLA-C alleles. Because HLA typing was missing for some donors at each locus, association tests included only the typed subset. The 87-base-pair reads could not distinguish some IMGT-functional V segments, including TRBV6-2 and TRBV6-3, so those segments were excluded. The only immune exposure information available for the cohort was CMV serostatus. Because counts were too low, about 18 rarely observed V segments, including chromosome 9 orphons, were excluded from the earlier analysis of around 640 of the donors. V-gene and J-gene trimming of TCR beta chains was associated with a missense DCLRE1C variant in a later genetic analysis, and the association was replicated in an independent cohort. While some public TCRs were present in many individuals, most TCR sequences turned up only very rarely across donors. According to a later analysis, parvovirus B19, influenza, CMV and Epstein-Barr virus appeared linked to several top co-occurrence clusters. Correlated functional status among segregating V segments might reflect linkage disequilibrium, but an unknown experimental factor could not be ruled out. According to the authors, the approach could potentially be generalized to other disease states and immunological phenotypes. Specific HLA alleles were associated with roughly 16,000 TCR beta sequences at a false discovery rate of 0.05 in a later analysis. In an earlier analysis of under 600 of the donors, most TCR beta V segments were observed in productive rearrangements about 87% or about 30% of the time, broadly matching IMGT annotations. Most CMV-associated TCR beta chains appeared to be HLA-restricted in a later analysis, and the HLA associations seemed to be driven largely by CMV exposure. The presence/absence analyses assumed that sequencing depth was roughly uniform across donors, and that assumption may not be true. Cytomegalovirus status was reported to be diagnosed by the classifier with high specificity and sensitivity in both the original and validation cohorts. A cluster of highly shared sequence variants was judged likely to represent a technical artifact of the sequencing pipeline. A further reported finding was that TCR beta sequences accurately predicted the HLA-A and HLA-B alleles for most subjects in the first cohort. The study listed 170 or so TCR beta chains as associated with cytomegalovirus. Assigning TCR associations to individual alleles was difficult when HLA alleles, especially DR and DQ, strongly co-occurred. Compared with the approximately 700-donor mean, donors in an Asian-associated ancestry cluster had fewer N-insertions in productive TCRs, according to a later genetic analysis. This cohort had only TCR beta chains sequenced, and the lack of alpha or paired-chain data limited which features could be detected.

Libraries came from the immunoSEQ multiplex PCR assay. A mixture of 60 forward primers for TCR Vbeta segments and 13 reverse primers for TCR Jbeta segments was used in the multiplex PCR. The CDR3 region of rearranged TCR beta genes was amplified from genomic DNA with a multiplex PCR assay. The Illumina HiSeq System was used to sequence the amplified TCR beta libraries as 87-base-pair reads. The source study handled its data this way. A later analysis tallied 70 million to 100 million unique TCR beta chains across the approximately 670 repertoires, and about 10 million of those chains were shared by two or more donors. Raw reads were error-corrected and collapsed into unique sequences by a nearest-neighbor algorithm in which closely related sequences were merged to remove PCR and sequencing errors. Alignment of CDR3 sequences to IMGT reference sequences was used to assign V, D and J gene segments. Each retained sequence needed at least a six-nucleotide match to both a V gene segment and a J gene segment. Rearrangements were classified as productive when the CDR3 lacked stop codons and remained in frame with V and J, and all other rearrangements were classified as non-productive. CDR3 was defined by IMGT convention, running from the second conserved V-encoded cysteine to the conserved J-encoded phenylalanine. The earlier analysis of about 610 of the donors excluded any sequence lacking an unambiguous match to a single V gene segment. An earlier analysis of just under 600 of the donors called V segments functional above 56.7% productive rearrangements and segregating when the between-donor standard deviation exceeded 5%. A statistical classification framework was developed to diagnose cytomegalovirus status using the catalog of TCR beta chain sequences. A later analysis assigned V and J genes by comparing TCR nucleotide sequences with IMGT/GENE-DB human TR gene sequences. The TCRdist pipeline was used in a later analysis to assign CDR3 sequences and most-parsimonious VDJ recombination scenarios. In a later analysis, every TCR beta chain was defined by the combination of its CDR3 amino acid sequence and its V-gene family, and reads without a unique V-gene family were dropped. To address suspected cross-contamination and a sequencing artifact, a later analysis removed a few hundred highly shared, low-generation-probability nucleotide sequences. In a later analysis, a clonal expansion index for each public chain was calculated from normalized within-repertoire ranks of inferred template counts. A later analysis computed generation probabilities with a VDJ recombination model fitted to out-of-frame rearrangements, and checked the results against IGoR. A later analysis scored TCR-TCR, TCR-HLA and TCR-CMV co-occurrence with hypergeometric tests, applying a repertoire-size bias correction to TCR pairs. To estimate false discovery rates, a later analysis permuted the HLA or CMV assignments 20 times. In a later analysis, co-occurring TCRs were grouped using DBSCAN, with TCRdist sequence similarity added in when clustering inside HLA-allele-positive subsets. Co-occurrence clustering excluded repertoires with fewer than 30,000 or more than 120,000 public chains, plus five with anomalous nucleotide sharing. The table comes from immuneACCESS by way of TCRdb, which keeps in-frame sequences with V and J called. Part of the clones is missing from these tables; in studies checked, under half for an unresolved V gene and the rest for unknown reasons. That table supplies the V and J calls and clone size; D and trimming were determined from the DNA. The sample contains about 93,000 clones, less than 80% of them found a single time. About 3% of the sample is in the top ten clones.

Regarding this clone: Which antigen it targets is not known. Base qualities were left out, and no much larger clone turns up one base away.

The sample consisted of PBMCs. In this chain, TRBV6-5 is recombined with TRBJ1-2, and TRBD1 matches 9 of the central bases. The clonotype was recovered from a woman aged 40 to 50 in good health and CMV-seronegative. The nucleotides read TGTGCCAGCAGACCCGGGACAGGGATTTACTATGGCTACACCTTC. This codes for CASRPGTGIYYGYTF.